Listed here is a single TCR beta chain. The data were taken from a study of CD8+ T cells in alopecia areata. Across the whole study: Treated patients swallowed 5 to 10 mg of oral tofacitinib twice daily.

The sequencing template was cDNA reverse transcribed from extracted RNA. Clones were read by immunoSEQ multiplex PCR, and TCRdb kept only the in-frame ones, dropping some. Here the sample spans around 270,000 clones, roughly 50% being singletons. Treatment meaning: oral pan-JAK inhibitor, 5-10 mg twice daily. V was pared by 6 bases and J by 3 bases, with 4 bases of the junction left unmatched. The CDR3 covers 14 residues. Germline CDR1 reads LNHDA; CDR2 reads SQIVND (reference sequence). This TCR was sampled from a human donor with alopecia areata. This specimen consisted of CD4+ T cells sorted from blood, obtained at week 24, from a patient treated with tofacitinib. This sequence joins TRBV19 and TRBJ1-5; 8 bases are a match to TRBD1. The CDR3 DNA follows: TGTGCCAGTAGCTCGGACAGGGTCAATCAGCCCCAGCATTTT. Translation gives CASSSDRVNQPQHF.